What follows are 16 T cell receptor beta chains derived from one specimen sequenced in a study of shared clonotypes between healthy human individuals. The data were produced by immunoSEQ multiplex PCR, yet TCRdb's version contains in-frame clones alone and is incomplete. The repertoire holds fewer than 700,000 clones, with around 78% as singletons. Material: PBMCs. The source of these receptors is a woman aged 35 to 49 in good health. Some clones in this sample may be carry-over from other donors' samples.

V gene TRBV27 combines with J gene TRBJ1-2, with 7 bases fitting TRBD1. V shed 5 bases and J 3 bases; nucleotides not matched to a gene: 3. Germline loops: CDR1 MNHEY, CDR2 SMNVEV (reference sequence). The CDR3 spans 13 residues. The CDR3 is CASSNRGYYGYTF. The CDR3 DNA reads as TGTGCCAGCAGTAACAGGGGTTACTATGGCTACACCTTC.

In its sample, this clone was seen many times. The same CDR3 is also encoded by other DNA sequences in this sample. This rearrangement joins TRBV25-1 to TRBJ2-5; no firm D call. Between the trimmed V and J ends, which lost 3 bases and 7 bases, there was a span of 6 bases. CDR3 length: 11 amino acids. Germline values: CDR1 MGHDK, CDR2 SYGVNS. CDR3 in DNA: TGTGCCAGCAGTGAGGGATGGACCCAGTACTTC. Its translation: CASSEGWTQYF.

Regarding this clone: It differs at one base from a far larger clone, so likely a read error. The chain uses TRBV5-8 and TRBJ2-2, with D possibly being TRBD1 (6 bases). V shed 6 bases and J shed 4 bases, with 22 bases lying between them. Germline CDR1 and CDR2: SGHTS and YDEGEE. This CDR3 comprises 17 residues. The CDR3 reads CASTVYRTALSTGELFF. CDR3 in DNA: TGTGCCAGCACCGTCTACAGGACAGCGTTAAGCACCGGGGAGCTGTTTTTT.

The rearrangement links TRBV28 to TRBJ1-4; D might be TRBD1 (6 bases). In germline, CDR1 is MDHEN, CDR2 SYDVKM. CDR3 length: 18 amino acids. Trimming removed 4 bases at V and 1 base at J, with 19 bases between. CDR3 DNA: TGTGCCAGCAGTTGGGGGGGGCTCGGGCTGTTAACTAATGAAAAACTGTTTTTT. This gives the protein CASSWGGLGLLTNEKLFF.

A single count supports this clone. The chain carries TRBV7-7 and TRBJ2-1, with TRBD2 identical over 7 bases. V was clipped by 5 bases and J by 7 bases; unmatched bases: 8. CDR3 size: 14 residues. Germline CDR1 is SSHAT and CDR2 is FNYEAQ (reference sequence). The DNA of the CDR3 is TGTGCCAGCAGCGGGGCGGGAGATATGAATGAGCAGTTCTTC. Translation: CASSGAGDMNEQFF.

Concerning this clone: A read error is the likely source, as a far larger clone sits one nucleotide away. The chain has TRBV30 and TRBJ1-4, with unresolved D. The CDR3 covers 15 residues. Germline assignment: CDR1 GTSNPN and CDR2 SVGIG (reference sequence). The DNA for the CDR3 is TGTGCCCGGAGTTATTCTAGTATCCTGAAACACCCCATTTTTTTT. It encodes CARSYSSILKHPIFF.

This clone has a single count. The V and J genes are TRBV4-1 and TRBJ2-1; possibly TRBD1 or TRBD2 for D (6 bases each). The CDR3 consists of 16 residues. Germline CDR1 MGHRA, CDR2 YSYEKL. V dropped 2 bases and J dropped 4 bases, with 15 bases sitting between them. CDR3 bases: TGCGCCAGCAGCCAAACGGGGGCCGCCGGGTACAATGAGCAGTTCTTC. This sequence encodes CASSQTGAAGYNEQFF.

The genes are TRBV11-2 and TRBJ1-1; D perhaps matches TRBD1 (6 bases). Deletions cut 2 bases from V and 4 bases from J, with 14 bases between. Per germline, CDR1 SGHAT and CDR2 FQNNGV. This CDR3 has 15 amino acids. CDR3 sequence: CASSLRGAGSTEAFF. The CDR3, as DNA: TGTGCCAGCAGCTTAAGGGGGGCAGGGTCCACTGAAGCTTTCTTT.

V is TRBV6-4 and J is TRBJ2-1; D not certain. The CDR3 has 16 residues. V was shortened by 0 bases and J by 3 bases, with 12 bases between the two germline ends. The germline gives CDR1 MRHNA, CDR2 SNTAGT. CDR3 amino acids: CASSDSGGEGYNEQFF. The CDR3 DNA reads TGTGCCAGCAGTGACTCGGGTGGGGAAGGCTACAATGAGCAGTTCTTC.

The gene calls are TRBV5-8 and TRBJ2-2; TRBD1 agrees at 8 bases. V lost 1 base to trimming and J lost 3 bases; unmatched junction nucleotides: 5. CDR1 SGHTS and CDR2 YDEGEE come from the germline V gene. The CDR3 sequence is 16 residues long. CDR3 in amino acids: CASSLWQGADTGELFF. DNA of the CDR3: TGTGCCAGCAGCTTGTGGCAGGGGGCCGACACCGGGGAGCTGTTTTTT. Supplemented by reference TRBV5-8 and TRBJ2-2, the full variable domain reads EAGVTQSPTHLIKTRGQQATLRCSPISGHTSVYWYQQALGLGLQFLLWYDEGEERNRGNFPPRFSGRQFPNYSSELNVNALELEDSALYLCASSLWQGADTGELFFGEGSRLTVL.

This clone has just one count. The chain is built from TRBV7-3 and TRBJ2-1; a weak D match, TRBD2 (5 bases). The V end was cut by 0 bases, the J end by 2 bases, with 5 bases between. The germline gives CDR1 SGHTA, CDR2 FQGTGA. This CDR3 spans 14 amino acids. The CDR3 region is CASSLTGAYNEQFF. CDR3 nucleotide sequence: TGTGCCAGCAGCTTAACGGGAGCCTACAATGAGCAGTTCTTC.

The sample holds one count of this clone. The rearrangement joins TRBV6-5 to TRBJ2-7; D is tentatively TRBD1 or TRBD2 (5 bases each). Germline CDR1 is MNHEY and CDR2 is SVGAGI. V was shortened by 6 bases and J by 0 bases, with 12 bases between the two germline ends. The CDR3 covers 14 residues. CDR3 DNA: TGTGCCAGCAGCCCCCGGGACCACTCCTACGAGCAGTACTTC. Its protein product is CASSPRDHSYEQYF.

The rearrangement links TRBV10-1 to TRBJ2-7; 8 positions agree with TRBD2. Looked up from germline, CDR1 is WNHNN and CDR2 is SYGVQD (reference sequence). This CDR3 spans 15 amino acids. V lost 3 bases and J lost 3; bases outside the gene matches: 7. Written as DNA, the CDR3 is TGCGCCAGCAGTGACCGGGAGGGTCGTCGCTACGAGCAGTACTTC. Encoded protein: CASSDREGRRYEQYF.

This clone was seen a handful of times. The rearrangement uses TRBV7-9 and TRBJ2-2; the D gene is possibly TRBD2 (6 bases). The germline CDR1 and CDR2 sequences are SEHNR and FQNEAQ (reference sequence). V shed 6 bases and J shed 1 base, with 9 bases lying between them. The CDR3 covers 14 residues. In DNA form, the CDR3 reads TGTGCCAGCAGGGTTAGCGGGAACACCGGGGAGCTGTTTTTT. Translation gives CASRVSGNTGELFF.

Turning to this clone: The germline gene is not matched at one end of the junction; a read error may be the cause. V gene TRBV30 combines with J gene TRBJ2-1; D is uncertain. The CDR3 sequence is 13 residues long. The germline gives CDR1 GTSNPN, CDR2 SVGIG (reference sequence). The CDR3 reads CAWGVGWDNEQFF. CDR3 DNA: TGTGCCTGGGGTGTTGGATGGGACAATGAGCAGTTCTTC.

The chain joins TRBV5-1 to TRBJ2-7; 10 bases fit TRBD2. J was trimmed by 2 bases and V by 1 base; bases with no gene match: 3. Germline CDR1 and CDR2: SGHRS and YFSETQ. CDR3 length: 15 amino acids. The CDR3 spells CASSLLAGETYEQYF. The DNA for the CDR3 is TGCGCCAGCAGCTTGCTAGCGGGAGAGACCTACGAGCAGTACTTC.